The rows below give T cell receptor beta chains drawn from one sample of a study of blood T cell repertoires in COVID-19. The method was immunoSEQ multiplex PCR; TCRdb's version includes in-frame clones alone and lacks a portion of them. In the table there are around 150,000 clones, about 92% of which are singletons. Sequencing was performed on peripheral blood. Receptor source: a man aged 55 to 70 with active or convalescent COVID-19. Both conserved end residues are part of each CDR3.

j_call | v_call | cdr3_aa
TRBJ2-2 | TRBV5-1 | CASSPLKASSTGELFF
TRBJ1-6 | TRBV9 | CASSPRLGDNSPLHF
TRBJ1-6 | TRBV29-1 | CSVEETPGQGQYYKFSPLHF
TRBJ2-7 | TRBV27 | CASSWGPPYEQYF
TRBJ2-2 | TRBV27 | CASSVDRGSGELFF
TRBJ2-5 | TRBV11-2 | CASSLGGAGETQYF
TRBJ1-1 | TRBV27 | CASSLIPPGDTEAFF
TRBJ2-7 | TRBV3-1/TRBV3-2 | CASSPFGYEQYF
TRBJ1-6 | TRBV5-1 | CASSLEGHISPLHF
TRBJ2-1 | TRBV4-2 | CASSQGDSGNEQFF
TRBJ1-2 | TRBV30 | CAWSAQVDYGYTF
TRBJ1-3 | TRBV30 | CAWSGGSFSGNTIYF
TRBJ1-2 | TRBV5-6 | CASSPQLFAYGYTF
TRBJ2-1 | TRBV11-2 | CASSLEGGGWNEQFF
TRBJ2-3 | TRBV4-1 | CASSQELLSTDTQYF
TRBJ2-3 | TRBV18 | CASYGLYTDTQYF
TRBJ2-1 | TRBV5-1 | CASSLDGVGLQQFF
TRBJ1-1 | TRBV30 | CAWTRTGGNTEAFF
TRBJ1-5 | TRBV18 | CASSLTLSGEKDQPQHF
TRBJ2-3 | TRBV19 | CASGNRVSTDTQYF
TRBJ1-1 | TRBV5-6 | CASSFDRRKAFF
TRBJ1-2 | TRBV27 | CASSWGTGGSNYGYTF
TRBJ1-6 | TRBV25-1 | CASSSPGQGRPPLHF
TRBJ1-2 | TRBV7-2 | CASSLGQGAGGYTF
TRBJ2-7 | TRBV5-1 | CASSFIEVAGNEQYF
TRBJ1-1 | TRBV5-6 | CASSSWDRDTEAFF
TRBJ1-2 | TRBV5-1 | CASSTEGGNGYTF
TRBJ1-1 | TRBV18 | CASSPPGLEAFF